The present entry profiles one T cell receptor (beta chain) with its context. This clonotype was counted between two and nine times. Its antigen remains undetermined. No qualities accompany the bases; no much larger clone lies one base away. The sample is drawn from a study of blood T cells in healthy people across ages (dated by TCRdb to between 2014 and 2017). About the full investigation: In model experiments, template switching captured roughly one uniquely barcoded TCR beta cDNA molecule for every two T cells. The donors were split into four age groups: young (average around 15 years), middle-aged (over 35), aged (62) and long-lived (roughly 88). Using the same blood draw, the study looked at two additional independent replicas of 1 million unique cDNA reads for two donors, one aged 18 to 30 and the other aged 80 or older. To avoid experimental bias, donors of different ages were randomly spread across the sequencing lanes. Using deep sequencing normalized with unique cDNA molecular identifiers, the study measured how TCR beta repertoire diversity changes with age. The study at large found these results: Total diversity estimates from one million sequenced T cells were considered lower bounds and underestimates. The CMV infection status of donors was not known, potentially confounding age-related changes in expanded clonotypes. A strong correlation was found between observed TCR beta diversity and the percentage of naive T cells measured by flow cytometry. Bulk unsorted PBMC profiling prevented conclusive comparison of naive and antigen-experienced compartments. As age increased, observed TCR beta diversity per million T cells dropped in a roughly linear way, and a significant reduction was already evident by age 40. Compared with the aged group, the long-lived group had more naive CD4+ T cells, fewer expanded clones and increased TCR diversity, a pattern suggesting age selection.

Per the germline V gene, SQVTM is the CDR1 and ANQGSEA is the CDR2. A distance of 21 bases separates the germline ends of V and J, which lose 6 bases and 5 bases respectively. The CDR3 goes from the cysteine to the phenylalanine over 15 residues. Only the CDR3 DNA stays, 45 bases, in frame from base 1. Library preparation used 5' RACE. The instrument was an Illumina HiSeq 2500. The second PCR ran for roughly 6 to 11 cycles and used a J-beta primer mix along with a sample-barcoded 5' primer. A unique molecular identifier was introduced onto each TCR beta cDNA molecule by a template-switch 5' adaptor carrying 12 random nucleotides. At least 2.5 million CDR3-containing paired-end reads were obtained from each sample. First-strand cDNA was synthesized from all RNA with the Mint cDNA synthesis kit, primed by a TRBC-specific oligonucleotide. After uracil-DNA glycosylase treatment, a first 18-cycle PCR used universal primers M1SS and BC2_uni_R on all cDNA. Per the authors' processing: Normalization of each sample was performed by random selection of 1 million high-quality reads, each carrying a distinct molecular identifier. Instead of being binned into consensus sequences, reads with shared molecular identifiers were discarded. CDR3 identification, clonotype clustering and error correction used MiTCR with a Q25 quality threshold and the strictest error-elimination algorithm. Lower-bound total TCR beta diversity was estimated with a nonparametric unseen species model using Euler transformation. Using fastp trimming at Q25 and MiXCR clonotype assembly, TCRdb reanalyzed the public sequencing data and kept in-frame beta chains. CDR3 protein sequences are deduplicated, and each keeps its most common genes and DNA. Here the V and J calls rest on TCRdb's processing, not on the authors' analysis. For this sample the table gives 350,000 to 450,000 distinct CDR3 sequences, of which roughly half were detected only once. Over 40% of the sample comes from the top ten.

The roughly 39 donors, aged about 6 to 100 years, were systemically healthy Caucasian individuals from Russia. About 9.8 milliliters of peripheral blood were drawn from each donor into EDTA-treated Vacutainer tubes. PBMCs were isolated by Ficoll-Paque density-gradient centrifugation, with at least 6.5 million obtained per sample. Total RNA was extracted from PBMCs with Trizol reagent, with at least 6 micrograms obtained per sample. For every donor, flow cytometry on a PBMC aliquot measured the percentage of naive CD45RAhigh/CD27high T cells. The chain was built from TRBV29-1 and TRBJ2-3, and possibly TRBD2, on 7 matching bases. The sequence was collected from a man in his 60s in good health. Sequenced: blood. The bases are TGCAGCGTGAGAGGGGGGGGAGAGGGATTAGATACGCAGTATTTT. Its translation reads: CSVRGGGEGLDTQYF.